Presented here are 25 T cell receptor beta chains from one specimen sequenced in a study of tumor and adjacent non-tumor tissue in lung cancer. TCRbeta libraries were built with three rounds of nested PCR, modified from ARM-PCR. TCRdb itself ran the multiplex PCR reads through MiXCR, one entry per CDR3 protein. In the table there are 70,000 to 90,000 distinct CDR3 sequences, over 70% of which are singletons. RNA was extracted from bulk tissue without any cell sorting. The source material was lung tumor tissue. These receptor sequences come from a woman in her forties or fifties with non-small cell lung cancer.

This clonotype was seen repeatedly, ten times or more. The rearrangement links TRBV28 to TRBJ1-2; TRBD1 matches at 9 bases. CDR3 length: 14 amino acids. V trimming: 3 bases; J trimming: 7 bases; junction bases outside the gene matches: 6. Germline loops: CDR1 MDHEN, CDR2 SYDVKM. The CDR3 loop reads CASSFWYRGPGYTF. For the CDR3, the DNA is TGTGCCAGCAGTTTTTGGTACAGGGGGCCTGGCTACACCTTC.

In regard to this clonotype: The junction departs from the called germline gene at one end, perhaps through a read error. The chain employs TRBV7-8 and TRBJ2-1; 8 bases match TRBD2. The germline V gene has CDR1 SGHVS and CDR2 FQNEAQ. CDR3 size: 15 residues. CDR3 sequence reads: CASSSRLASYDEQFF. In nucleotides, the CDR3 is TGTGCCAGCAGCTCCCGACTAGCGTCCTACGATGAGCAATTCTTC.

About this clonotype itself: As the CDR3 is not closed by the conserved phenylalanine or tryptophan, this likely results from a read error. The J gene is TRBJ2-3, the V gene TRBV28; tentative D call: TRBD2 (7 bases). CDR1 and CDR2 (germline): MDHEN, SYDVKM. The V end was cut by 7 bases, the J end by 2 bases, with 16 bases between. The CDR3 runs to 15 residues. The CDR3 DNA follows: TGTGCCAGCAACCTAGGGGGGGCATACACAGATACGCAGTATTAT. This gives the protein CASNLGGAYTDTQYY.

The rearrangement links TRBV6-1 to TRBJ2-2, with TRBD2 as a possible D gene (6 bases). Germline values: CDR1 MNHNS, CDR2 SASEGT. The V and J ends lost 4 bases and 15 bases respectively, with 18 bases between them. The CDR3 has 13 amino acids. In DNA form, the CDR3 reads TGTGCCAGCAGTGGGACCCCTGATGGGGGGTTGTTTTTT. This codes for CASSGTPDGGLFF.

This clonotype was seen only once. A junction boundary mismatches the germline segment, possibly from a read error. V is TRBV11-2 and J is TRBJ2-1; a possible D gene is TRBD2 (6 bases). The V gene's germline CDR1 is SGHAT and CDR2 FQNNGV. The CDR3 totals 15 residues. CDR3: CAISLEASERAERFF. The CDR3 DNA sequence: TGTGCCATCAGCTTAGAAGCTAGCGAGAGGGCTGAGCGGTTCTTC.

This clonotype was seen at least ten times. The rearrangement joins TRBV12-3 or TRBV12-4 to TRBJ1-1; D possibly corresponds to TRBD1 (5 bases). The V gene lost 2 bases and the J gene lost 7 bases, with 8 bases spanning the gap. The length of the CDR3 is 12 residues. CDR3 sequence: CASSLQDIEAFF. For the CDR3, the DNA is TGTGCCAGCAGTTTACAGGACATTGAAGCTTTCTTT.

As to this clonotype: Compared with germline, one end of the junction differs, possibly owing to a read error. This chain links TRBV29-1 with TRBJ1-3; possibly TRBD1 for D (6 bases). The germline gives CDR1 SQVTM, CDR2 ANQGSEA. This CDR3 is built from 16 residues. Written as DNA, the CDR3 is TGCAGCGTTGAAAGCCCAGGCAGGGGCAGTGGAAACACGATACATTTT. Its protein is CSVESPGRGSGNTIHF.

Regarding this clonotype: It is likely a read error, because the conserved phenylalanine at the end of the CDR3 is missing. It is unclear where the CDR3 begins or ends on the DNA, so no DNA is shown, and the CDR3 is as TCRdb lists it. The chain combines TRBV6-2 or TRBV6-3 with TRBJ2-1; the table's D call, TRBD2, has no DNA check behind it. CDR1 MNHEY and CDR2 SVGEGT come from the germline V gene. The CDR3 adds up to 15 amino acids, both ends counted. The CDR3 loop is CASWIAGHPYNEHFL.

About this clonotype: This could be a read error, since a much larger clone is one nucleotide away. The CDR3 ends on some other residue instead of the conserved phenylalanine or tryptophan, so this is likely a read error. No DNA is shown, since the ends of the CDR3 on it are uncertain; the CDR3 is the one TCRdb lists. The chain has TRBV5-1 and TRBJ2-4; TRBD2, as called in the table, went unchecked against the DNA. With termini counted, the CDR3 has 12 amino acids. The germline CDR1 and CDR2 sequences are SGHRS and YFSETQ. The CDR3: CASSLGLAGRYI.

Notes on this clonotype: At one end, the junction sequence differs from germline, possibly due to a read error. CDR3 loop: CSARLPLANSGELFF. The CDR3 DNA sequence: TGCAGCGCTCGTCTCCCTCTCGCGAACAGCGGGGAGCTGTTTTTC. The rearrangement joins TRBV29-1 to TRBJ2-2, with TRBD2 matching 7 bases. CDR1 is SQVTM and CDR2 is ANQGSEA in the germline V gene. The CDR3 runs 15 residues.

As for this clonotype: A much larger clonotype is one base distant, so this may be a read error. CDR3 nucleotides: TGTGCCTGTAATCTCCAGGGGTACAATGAGCAGTTCTTC. Translated, it gives CACNLQGYNEQFF. This chain uses TRBV19 with TRBJ2-1; weak D call: TRBD1 (6 bases). CDR1 and CDR2 (germline): LNHDA, SQIVND (reference sequence). This CDR3 comprises 13 residues. Between the trimmed V and J ends, which lost 11 bases and 4 bases, there was a span of 15 bases.

Points on this clonotype: A much larger clone differs from this one at a single base, so this may be a read error. The V gene is TRBV20-1, the J gene TRBJ2-4; TRBD2 matches at 7 bases. This CDR3 is built from 19 residues. Trimming cost V 3 bases and J 0 bases; bases outside gene matches: 17. The V gene's germline CDR1 is DFQATT and CDR2 SNEGSKA (reference sequence). CDR3 bases: TGCAGTGCTAGTGGGGACGGACTAGTGGAAACCCTAGCCAAAAACATTCAGTACTTC. Amino acids: CSASGDGLVETLAKNIQYF.

The table lists this clonotype with a few counts. At one end, the junction sequence differs from germline, possibly due to a read error. The V and J genes are TRBV14 and TRBJ2-7; TRBD1 or TRBD2 may be the D gene (5 bases each). CDR1 is SGHDN and CDR2 is FVKESK in the germline V gene. CDR3 length equals 14 residues. CDR3 sequence reads: CVSSQDGTAYEQYF. CDR3 coding DNA: TGTGTCAGCAGCCAAGATGGGACCGCCTACGAGCAGTACTTC.

This clonotype was detected only once. V gene TRBV18 combines with J gene TRBJ2-2; no clear D gene. Trimming shortened V by 0 bases and J by 5 bases, and 13 bases separated the two germline ends. The V gene's germline CDR1 is KGHSH and CDR2 LQKENI. This CDR3 has 16 residues. The chain's CDR3 is CASSPPGRVETGELFF. In DNA, the CDR3 is TGTGCCAGCTCACCACCGGGAAGGGTCGAAACCGGGGAGCTGTTTTTT.

Worth noting for this clonotype: An end of the junction differs from the germline gene, which may be a read error. This chain links TRBV29-1 with TRBJ2-1; D may be TRBD1 (6 bases). Germline CDR1 SQVTM, CDR2 ANQGSEA. The CDR3 is made up of 12 amino acids. The CDR3 loop is CSAIGQYNEQLF. DNA of the CDR3: TGCAGCGCGATCGGACAGTACAATGAGCAGCTCTTC.

Turning to this clonotype: Sequence at one end of the junction differs from germline and may be a read error. The chain carries TRBV5-5 and TRBJ1-6, with TRBD1 identical over 9 bases. Germline-derived CDR1 and CDR2 are SGHKS and YYEKEE (reference sequence). The CDR3 covers 15 residues. The DNA for the CDR3 is TGTACCAGCAGCTTCACAGGGGGCTCAAATTCACCCCTCCACTTT. It yields the protein CTSSFTGGSNSPLHF.

With respect to this clonotype: An end of the junction differs from the germline gene, which may be a read error. CDR3 sequence (DNA): TGTGCCAGCAGATTAGGGGGGAGGTCCCCAGATACACTGTATTTT. This translates into CASRLGGRSPDTLYF. This chain joins TRBV11-2 and TRBJ2-3, with D tentatively TRBD1 or TRBD2 (6 bases each). The CDR3 consists of 15 residues. The germline gives CDR1 SGHAT, CDR2 FQNNGV. Drawing the rest from reference TRBV11-2 and TRBJ2-3, the complete variable domain is EAGVAQSPRYKIIEKRQSVAFWCNPISGHATLYWYQQILGQGPKLLIQFQNNGVVDDSQLPKDRFSAERLKGVDSTLKIQPAKLEDSAVYLCASRLGGRSPDTLYFGPGTRLTVL.

A remark on this clonotype: One end of the junction does not line up with germline, which may come from a read error. CDR3: CASSQETGGGRDYTF. As DNA, the CDR3 is TGCGCCAGTAGCCAAGAGACAGGGGGCGGTAGGGACTACACCTTC. V usage is TRBV4-1 and J usage is TRBJ1-2; 10 nucleotides line up with TRBD1. The CDR3 consists of 15 residues. The V gene's germline CDR1 is MGHRA and CDR2 YSYEKL.

Regarding this clonotype: A read error is likely, as this CDR3 ends without the conserved phenylalanine or tryptophan. This sequence joins TRBV4-2 and TRBJ2-7; no firm D call. The CDR3 sequence is 11 residues long. Germline lookup yields CDR1 LGHNA and CDR2 YNFKEQ. V dropped 8 bases and J dropped 5 bases, with 10 bases sitting between them. The CDR3 sequence is CASGTDHEQYS. CDR3 nucleotides: TGTGCCAGCGGTACTGACCACGAGCAGTACTCC.

Of note for this clonotype: A junction end diverges from the germline sequence, so it may reflect a read error. The chain uses TRBV10-1 and TRBJ2-1; either TRBD1 or TRBD2 may supply D (6 bases each). Germline loops: CDR1 WNHNN, CDR2 SYGVQD (reference sequence). There are 15 residues in the CDR3. The CDR3 DNA reads as TGCACCAGCCAGTTAGGGGGGACCGGGCAGAATGAGCAGTTCTTC. This codes for CTSQLGGTGQNEQFF.

V gene TRBV20-1 combines with J gene TRBJ2-1; TRBD2 aligns across 7 bases. Germline-derived CDR1 and CDR2 are DFQATT and SNEGSKA (reference sequence). The CDR3 runs to 13 residues. V shed 6 bases and J 6 bases; nucleotides not matched to a gene: 8. The CDR3 region is CSAGLADTNEQFF. The CDR3 nucleotides are TGCAGTGCAGGGCTAGCGGACACCAATGAGCAGTTCTTC.

This clonotype came up many times. The chain combines TRBV28 with TRBJ2-3; D possibly matches TRBD1 or TRBD2 (5 bases each). Trimming cost V 3 bases and J 3 bases, with 7 bases left between them. The CDR3 is 13 residues long. Germline V gene sequence: CDR1 MDHEN, CDR2 SYDVKM. For the CDR3, the DNA is TGTGCCAGCAGTTTGGGACGGACAGATACGCAGTATTTT. It yields the protein CASSLGRTDTQYF. Full variable domain (outside the CDR3, taken from reference TRBV28 and TRBJ2-3): DVKVTQSSRYLVKRTGEKVFLECVQDMDHENMFWYRQDPGLGLRLIYFSYDVKMKEKGDIPEGYSVSREKKERFSLILESASTNQTSMYLCASSLGRTDTQYFGPGTRLTVL.

The rearrangement links TRBV4-1 to TRBJ1-1; D remains ambiguous. This CDR3 spans 13 amino acids. V lost 0 bases, J lost 14 bases, and 16 bases lay in between. Germline CDR1 MGHRA, CDR2 YSYEKL. This CDR3 reads CASSQELSSEGFF. The CDR3 DNA follows: TGCGCCAGCAGCCAAGAACTTAGCAGTGAAGGATTCTTT.

The CDR3 bases are TGCGCCAGCAGCGCCGCCGGGACTAGATTCGTCGAACAGTACTTC. Translation: CASSAAGTRFVEQYF. The V gene is TRBV5-1, the J gene TRBJ2-7; 8 positions match TRBD2. The CDR3 is 15 amino acids. J was trimmed by 10 bases and V by 4 bases; bases with no gene match: 16. Per germline, CDR1 SGHRS and CDR2 YFSETQ.

About this clonotype itself: An end of the junction differs from the germline gene, which may be a read error. The V call is TRBV28, the J call TRBJ2-7; TRBD2 might be the D (6 bases). There are 13 residues in the CDR3. Germline CDR1 is MDHEN and CDR2 is SYDVKM. In DNA form, the CDR3 reads TGTGCCAGCAGAGCCGGGAGTAGCCACGCGCAGTATTTC. It specifies CASRAGSSHAQYF.